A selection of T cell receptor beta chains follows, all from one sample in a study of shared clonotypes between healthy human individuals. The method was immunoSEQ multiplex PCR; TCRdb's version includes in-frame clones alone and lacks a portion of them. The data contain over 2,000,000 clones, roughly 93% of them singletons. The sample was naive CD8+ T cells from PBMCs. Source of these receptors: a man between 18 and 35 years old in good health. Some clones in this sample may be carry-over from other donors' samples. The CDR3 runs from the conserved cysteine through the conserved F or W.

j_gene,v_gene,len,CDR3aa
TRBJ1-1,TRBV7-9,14,CASSPLNLNTEAFF
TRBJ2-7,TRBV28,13,CASSVQATYEQYF
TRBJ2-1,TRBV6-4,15,CASSRIAGAYNEQFF
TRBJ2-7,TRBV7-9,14,CASSYSGGSYEQYF
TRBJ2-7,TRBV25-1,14,CASSDRDRNDEQYF
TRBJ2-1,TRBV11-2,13,CASSLGLAGEQFF
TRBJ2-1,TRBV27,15,CASRERTGGSNEQFF
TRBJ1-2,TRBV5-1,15,CASSLGQGANYGYTF
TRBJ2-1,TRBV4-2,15,CASRHTSGSYNEQFF
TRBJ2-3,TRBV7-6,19,CASSLGGGLAGVRSDTQYF
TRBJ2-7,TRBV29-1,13,CSVALAGPYEQYF
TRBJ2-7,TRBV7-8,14,CASSLDRRSYEQYF
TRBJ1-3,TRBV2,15,CASKLKEAAGNTIYF
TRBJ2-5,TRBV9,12,CASSGGQGMEYF
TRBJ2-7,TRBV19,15,CASSISGRGTYEQYF
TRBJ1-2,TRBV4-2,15,CASSPPRQEPYGYTF
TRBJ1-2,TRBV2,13,CASALRTPDGYTF
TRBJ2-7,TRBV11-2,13,CASSFDFRYERYF
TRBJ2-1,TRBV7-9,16,CASSLILQKAYNEQFF
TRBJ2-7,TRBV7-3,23,CASSLKMLGAAGVLSDFSYEQYF
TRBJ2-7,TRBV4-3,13,CASSQATSYEQYF
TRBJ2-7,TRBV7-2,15,CASSLVGTDRYEQYF
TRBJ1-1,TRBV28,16,CASSPTVRRRNTEAFF
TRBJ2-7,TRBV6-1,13,CASRDSNSYEQYF
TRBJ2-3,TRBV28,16,CASRTLRLAGTDTQYF
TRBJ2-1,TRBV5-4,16,CASSWGAGGSYNEQFF
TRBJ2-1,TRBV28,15,CASSFFSIEGNEQFF
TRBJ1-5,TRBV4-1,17,CASSLWTGRRSNQPQHF
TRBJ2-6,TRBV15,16,CATSRESRSGANVLTF
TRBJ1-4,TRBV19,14,CASSEGWRHEKLFF
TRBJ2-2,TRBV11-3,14,CASSLTANTGELFF
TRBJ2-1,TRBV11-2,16,CASSLGRASPYNEQFF
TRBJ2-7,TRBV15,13,CATGTRMGYEQYF
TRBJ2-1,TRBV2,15,CASSGSGQSNNEQFF
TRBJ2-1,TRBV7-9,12,CASSILRTEQFF
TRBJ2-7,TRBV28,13,CASSFLGSYEQYF
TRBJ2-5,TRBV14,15,CASSHTLAVKETQYF
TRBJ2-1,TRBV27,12,CASSSLSNEQFF
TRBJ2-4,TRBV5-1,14,CASSTGTDKNIQYF
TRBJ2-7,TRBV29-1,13,CSVADADSYEQYF
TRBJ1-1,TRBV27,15,CASSSPRESSTEAFF
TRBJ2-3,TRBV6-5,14,CASSYSLLETTQYF
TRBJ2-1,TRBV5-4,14,CAAETGGASGEQFF
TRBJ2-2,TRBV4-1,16,CASSQDGTGSAGELFF
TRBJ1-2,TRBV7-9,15,CASSPLEGGFYGYTF
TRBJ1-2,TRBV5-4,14,CASSWGQSNYGYTF
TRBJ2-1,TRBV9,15,CASSARDYHYNEQFF
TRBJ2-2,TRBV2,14,CASSGLAGTGELFF
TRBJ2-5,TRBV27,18,CASSLAPRLAARQETQYF
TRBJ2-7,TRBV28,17,CASTTRGRPGGKYEQYF
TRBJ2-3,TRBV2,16,CASRETRDRITDTQYF